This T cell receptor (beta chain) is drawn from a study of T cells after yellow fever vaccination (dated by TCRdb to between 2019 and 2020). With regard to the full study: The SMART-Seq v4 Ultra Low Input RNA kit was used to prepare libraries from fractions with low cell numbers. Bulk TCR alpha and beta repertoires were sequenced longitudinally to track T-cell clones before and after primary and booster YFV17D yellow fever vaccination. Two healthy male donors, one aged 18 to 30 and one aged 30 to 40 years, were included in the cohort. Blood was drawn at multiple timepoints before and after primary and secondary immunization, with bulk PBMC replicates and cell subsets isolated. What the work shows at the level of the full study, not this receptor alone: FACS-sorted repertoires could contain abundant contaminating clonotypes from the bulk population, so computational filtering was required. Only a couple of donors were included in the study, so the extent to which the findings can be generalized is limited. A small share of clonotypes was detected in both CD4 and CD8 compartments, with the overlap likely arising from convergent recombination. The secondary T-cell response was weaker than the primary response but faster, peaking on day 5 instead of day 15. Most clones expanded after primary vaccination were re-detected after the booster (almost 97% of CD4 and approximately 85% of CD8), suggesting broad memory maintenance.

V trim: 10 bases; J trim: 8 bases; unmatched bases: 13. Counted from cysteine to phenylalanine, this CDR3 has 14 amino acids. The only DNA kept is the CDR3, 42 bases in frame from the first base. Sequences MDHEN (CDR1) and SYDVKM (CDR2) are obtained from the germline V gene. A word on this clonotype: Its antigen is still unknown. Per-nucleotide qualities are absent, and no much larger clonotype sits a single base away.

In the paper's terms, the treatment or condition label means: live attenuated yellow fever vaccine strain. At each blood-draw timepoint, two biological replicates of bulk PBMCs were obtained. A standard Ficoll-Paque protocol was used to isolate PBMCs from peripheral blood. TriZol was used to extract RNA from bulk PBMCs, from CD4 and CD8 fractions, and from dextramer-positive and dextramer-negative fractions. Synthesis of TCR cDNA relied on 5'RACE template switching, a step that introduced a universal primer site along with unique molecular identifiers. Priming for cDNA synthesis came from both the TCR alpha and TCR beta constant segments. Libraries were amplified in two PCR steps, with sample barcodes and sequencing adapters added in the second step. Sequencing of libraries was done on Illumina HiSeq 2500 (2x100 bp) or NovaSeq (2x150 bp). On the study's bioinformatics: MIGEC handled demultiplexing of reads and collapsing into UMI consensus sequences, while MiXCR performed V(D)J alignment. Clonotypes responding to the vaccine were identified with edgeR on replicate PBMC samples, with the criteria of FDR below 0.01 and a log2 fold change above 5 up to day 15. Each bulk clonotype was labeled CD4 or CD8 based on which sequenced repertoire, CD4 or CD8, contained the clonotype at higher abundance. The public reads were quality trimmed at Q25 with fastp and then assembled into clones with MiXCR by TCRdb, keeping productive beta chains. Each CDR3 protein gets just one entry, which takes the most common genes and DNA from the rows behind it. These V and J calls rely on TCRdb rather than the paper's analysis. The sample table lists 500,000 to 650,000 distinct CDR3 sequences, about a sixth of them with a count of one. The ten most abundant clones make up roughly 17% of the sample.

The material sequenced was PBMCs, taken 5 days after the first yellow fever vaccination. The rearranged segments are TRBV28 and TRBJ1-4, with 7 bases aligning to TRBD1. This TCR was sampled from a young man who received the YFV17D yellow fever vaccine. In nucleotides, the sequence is TGTGCCACCCGCCAGGGGGGTGGAATGGAAAAACTGTTTTTT. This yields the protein CATRQGGGMEKLFF.